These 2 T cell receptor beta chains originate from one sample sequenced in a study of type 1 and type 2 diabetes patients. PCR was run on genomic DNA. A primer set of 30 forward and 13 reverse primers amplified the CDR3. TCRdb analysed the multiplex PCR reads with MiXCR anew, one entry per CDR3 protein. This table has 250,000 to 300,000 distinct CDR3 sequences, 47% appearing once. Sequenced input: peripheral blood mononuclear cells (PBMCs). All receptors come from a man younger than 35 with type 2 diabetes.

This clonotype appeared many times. The CDR3 spells CAISEGGAGGSPLHF. For the CDR3, the DNA is TGTGCCATCAGTGAAGGGGGGGCAGGAGGTTCACCCCTCCACTTT. This sequence joins TRBV10-3 and TRBJ1-6; possibly TRBD1 for D (6 bases). Germline CDR1 is ENHRY and CDR2 is SYGVKD. Trimming left V 3 bases short and J 9 bases short, with 15 bases between. This CDR3 is 15 amino acids long.

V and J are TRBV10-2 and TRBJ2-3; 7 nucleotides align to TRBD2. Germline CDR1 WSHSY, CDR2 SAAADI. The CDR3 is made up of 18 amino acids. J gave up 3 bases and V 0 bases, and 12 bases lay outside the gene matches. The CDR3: CASSESREVPPDTDTQYF. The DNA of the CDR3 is TGCGCCAGCAGTGAGTCACGGGAGGTCCCCCCGGATACAGATACGCAGTATTTT.